Here is one T cell receptor beta chain with its context. These data belong to a study of blood T cell repertoires in COVID-19. Method: immunoSEQ multiplex PCR; TCRdb's copy keeps in-frame clones and lacks some. Among about 150,000 clones listed, roughly four fifths were seen once. V lost 3 bases, J lost 0 bases, and 4 bases stayed unmatched. Germline V gives CDR1 DFQATT, CDR2 SNEGSKA (reference sequence). The CDR3 runs to 15 residues. Sequenced material: peripheral blood. The sequence was collected from a human donor with acute or convalescent COVID-19. The donor label of this sample is uncertain. V usage is TRBV20-1 and J usage is TRBJ1-5; TRBD1 matches 8 bases. The CDR3 loop reads CSASQGAYSNQPQHF. The CDR3 DNA reads as TGCAGTGCTAGTCAGGGGGCATATAGCAATCAGCCCCAGCATTTT.